This TCR beta chain originates from a study of blood T cell repertoires in COVID-19. Study details: Whether acute or convalescent, the COVID-19 samples came from the United States, Italy and Spain. From T cells, B-cell-depleted T cells, or PBMCs came the material, which was cDNA or gDNA.

This clone was seen just once. Germline V CDR1 and CDR2: SGDLS, YYNGEE. This CDR3 comprises 14 residues. Deletions cut 3 bases from V and 0 bases from J, with 7 bases between. Per the authors' pipeline: The authors estimated nucleated cell counts from reference gene primer amplification. This table comes from immunoSEQ multiplex PCR, and its TCRdb copy is limited to in-frame clones, with some not included. V and J calls and clone size are copied from that table; D and trimming were computed from the DNA. The table records fewer than 250,000 clones, roughly 81% of them present only once. Sequenced: peripheral blood. This sequence joins TRBV9 and TRBJ1-3; D is ambiguous. The receptor was isolated from a man in his fifties or sixties with acute or convalescent COVID-19. The CDR3 here is CASSGGGSGNTIYF. CDR3 nucleotide sequence: TGTGCCAGCAGCGGGGGAGGCTCTGGAAACACCATATATTTT.